This T cell receptor beta chain was retrieved from a study of blood T cells in healthy people across ages. General study points: Higher diversity, along with more naive CD4+ cells, distinguished long-lived donors from aged donors.

The germline CDR1 and CDR2 sequences are SGHTA and FQGNSA. The ends were cut back, 1 base at V and 11 bases at J, with 12 bases in the middle. The CDR3 is 13 amino acids. This clonotype was observed a few times. Its antigen remains unknown. Healthy Russian Caucasian donors spanned ages roughly 6 to 90 years. The authors ran a second PCR of about 6 to 12 cycles using a sample-barcoded 5' primer and a J-beta primer mix. Each of the samples gave a minimum of 2.5 million paired-end reads that contained CDR3. Using its own MiXCR run on the 5' RACE reads, TCRdb lists one record per CDR3 protein. The sample consists of about a million distinct CDR3 sequences, around 46% of them appearing once.

Sequencing was carried out using blood. The chain joins TRBV7-2 to TRBJ2-4; D is possibly TRBD2 (6 bases). The receptor's source is a young man in good health. The CDR3 here is CASSLGRGEVQYF. Here the CDR3 DNA reads TGTGCCAGCAGCTTAGGGCGGGGTGAGGTTCAGTACTTC.